Listed here are 20 T cell receptor beta chains from one sample, sequenced in a study of T cell changes during pregnancy in multiple sclerosis. Repertoires were generated with immunoSEQ multiplex PCR, while TCRdb's copy carries only in-frame clones and drops some. This table holds about 120,000 clones, about 93% found once. The sequencing here drew on peripheral blood, taken before pregnancy. These receptors were collected from a female donor with multiple sclerosis, enrolled in a pregnancy study.

The chain has TRBV6-5 and TRBJ1-1; TRBD1 matches at 7 bases. Germline assignment: CDR1 MNHEY and CDR2 SVGAGI. Losses at the gene ends were 4 bases for V and 9 bases for J; bases not matched to a gene: 11. The CDR3 is made up of 14 amino acids. The CDR3 sequence is CASSSGGQRLQAFF. The CDR3 region has the DNA TGTGCCAGCAGTTCAGGGGGACAGAGACTTCAAGCTTTCTTT.

The gene calls are TRBV6-1 and TRBJ1-4, with a tentative D call TRBD1 (5 bases). The germline CDR1 and CDR2 sequences are MNHNS and SASEGT. Deletions cut 4 bases from V and 4 bases from J, with 22 bases between. CDR3 length: 18 amino acids. CDR3 sequence (DNA): TGTGCCAGCAGTGGCCCTGGACAAGCCCTCCCGGGTAATGAAAAACTGTTTTTT. Translating gives CASSGPGQALPGNEKLFF.

The chain employs TRBV6-1 and TRBJ2-7, with TRBD2 matching 10 bases. CDR3 size: 14 residues. Trimming at V came to 3 bases and at J to 4 bases, leaving 3 bases not matched to a gene. Per germline, CDR1 MNHNS and CDR2 SASEGT. CDR3 nucleotide sequence: TGTGCCAGCAGTGACCTGGGACTAGCGTACGAGCAGTACTTC. As protein: CASSDLGLAYEQYF.

The chain couples TRBV28 to TRBJ1-5; tentative D call: TRBD1 (6 bases). Germline CDR1 MDHEN, CDR2 SYDVKM. The V and J ends lost 10 bases and 5 bases respectively, with 15 bases between them. CDR3 length: 13 amino acids. The CDR3 DNA follows: TGTGCCACCCAAGGGGGGGGGTATCAGCCCCAGCATTTT. This codes for CATQGGGYQPQHF.

The rearrangement uses TRBV5-5 and TRBJ2-5, with D perhaps matching TRBD2 (6 bases). This CDR3 is built from 15 residues. In germline, CDR1 is SGHKS, CDR2 YYEKEE (reference sequence). V was clipped by 0 bases and J by 4 bases, with 13 bases between them. The CDR3 protein is CASSLGGVGRETQYF. In nucleotides, the CDR3 is TGTGCCAGCAGCTTGGGCGGGGTGGGGAGAGAGACCCAGTACTTC.

The V gene is TRBV19, the J gene TRBJ1-1, with 9 bases that match TRBD1. Germline V gene data show CDR1 as LNHDA and CDR2 as SQIVND (reference sequence). The CDR3 is made up of 18 amino acids. The V gene end was trimmed by 2 bases and the J gene end by 5 bases; junction bases not matched to a gene: 15. CDR3 in amino acids: CASSILLQNRGHGTEAFF. CDR3 nucleotides: TGTGCCAGTAGTATACTTTTGCAGAACAGGGGGCACGGAACTGAAGCTTTCTTT.

This clone is a singleton in its sample. The chain is built from TRBV28 and TRBJ2-7, with D hard to call. Trimming took off 7 bases at V and 0 bases at J, with 7 bases between the two ends. The CDR3 contains 12 residues. Looked up from germline, CDR1 is MDHEN and CDR2 is SYDVKM. CDR3 nucleotides: TGTGCCAGCACCGTCAGCTCCTACGAGCAGTACTTC. It codes for CASTVSSYEQYF.

CDR3 residues: CASQGIQETQYF. CDR3 coding DNA: TGTGCCAGTCAGGGGATCCAAGAGACCCAGTACTTC. This sequence joins TRBV19 and TRBJ2-5; a possible D gene is TRBD1 (6 bases). Germline CDR1 is LNHDA and CDR2 is SQIVND (reference sequence). The V and J ends lost 8 bases and 1 base respectively, with 8 bases between them. The CDR3 runs to 12 residues.

This sequence joins TRBV9 and TRBJ2-7, with TRBD2 as a possible D gene (5 bases). The CDR3 covers 14 residues. Germline loops: CDR1 SGDLS, CDR2 YYNGEE. Trimming shortened V by 0 bases and J by 3 bases, and 10 bases separated the two germline ends. In nucleotides, the CDR3 is TGTGCCAGCAGCGTAGCCGGGGTCGGCTACGAGCAGTACTTC. As protein: CASSVAGVGYEQYF.

J is TRBJ2-7 and V is TRBV4-2, with D perhaps matching TRBD1 (7 bases). CDR1 LGHNA and CDR2 YNFKEQ come from the germline V gene. The CDR3 is 18 amino acids. Trimming took off 1 base at V and 2 bases at J, with 21 bases between the two ends. The CDR3, as DNA: TGTGCCAGCAGCCAAGTTACAGGGGACTTTCCCTTTGCCTACGAGCAGTACTTC. Translated, it gives CASSQVTGDFPFAYEQYF.

This clone was detected once. The J gene is TRBJ2-1, the V gene TRBV9, with D possibly being TRBD2 (7 bases). With 7 bases removed from V and 2 bases from J, the gap between germline ends came to 13 bases. This CDR3 is built from 14 residues. Germline loops: CDR1 SGDLS, CDR2 YYNGEE. The DNA for the CDR3 is TGTGCCAGCGGGGAGGGGGGCCCCTACAATGAGCAGTTCTTC. The encoded protein is CASGEGGPYNEQFF.

The V call is TRBV5-3, the J call TRBJ1-5; D is perhaps TRBD1 (6 bases). TRBV5-3 is marked as an open reading frame, function uncertain. Trimming removed 4 bases from V and 6 bases from J, with 14 bases in between. The CDR3 length is 14 residues. CDR3 sequence (DNA): TGTGCCAGAAGCGGAGACCCAGGGGTTCAGCCCCAGCATTTT. This encodes CARSGDPGVQPQHF.

V and J are TRBV21-1 and TRBJ2-3; TRBD2 is the table's D call, not checked against the DNA. TRBV21-1 is listed as a pseudogene. The CDR3 is made up of 15 amino acids. DNA of the CDR3: TGTGCCAGCAGCAAACGGCGGCGGCCTGGAAATACGCAGTATTTT. Translation: CASSKRRRPGNTQYF.

In the case of this clone: This sequence may be a read error, since a much larger clone differs from it by one base. This chain uses TRBV7-3 with TRBJ2-6; D perhaps matches TRBD1 (5 bases). The length of the CDR3 is 15 residues. The ends were cut back, 5 bases at V and 0 bases at J, with 8 bases in the middle. CDR1 and CDR2 (germline): SGHTA, FQGTGA. This CDR3 reads CASSLDSSGANVLTF. As DNA, the CDR3 is TGTGCCAGCAGCCTAGACAGCTCTGGGGCCAACGTCCTGACTTTC.

This chain uses TRBV9 with TRBJ2-7, with 8 bases lining up with TRBD2. The trim removed 0 bases at V and 4 bases at J, leaving 6 bases unmatched. This CDR3 is built from 15 residues. Germline V gene sequence: CDR1 SGDLS, CDR2 YYNGEE. DNA of the CDR3: TGTGCCAGCAGCGTAGGGAACGGGGGGGGTTACGAGCAGTACTTC. It codes for CASSVGNGGGYEQYF.

The chain uses TRBV5-1 and TRBJ2-6, with 7 positions matching TRBD1. The CDR3 consists of 15 residues. Germline lookup yields CDR1 SGHRS and CDR2 YFSETQ. V shed 4 bases and J 2 bases; nucleotides not matched to a gene: 3. The CDR3 region is CASSPTGAGANVLTF. DNA for the CDR3: TGCGCCAGCAGCCCTACAGGGGCTGGGGCCAACGTCCTGACTTTC.

The rearrangement links TRBV5-1 to TRBJ2-7; D is possibly TRBD2 (5 bases). Trimming removed 0 bases from V and 0 bases from J, with 16 bases in between. Germline loops: CDR1 SGHRS, CDR2 YFSETQ. This CDR3 contains 17 residues. The CDR3 region has the DNA TGCGCCAGCAGCTTGGGGCTGCGGGTGGAGCGCTCCTACGAGCAGTACTTC. Protein: CASSLGLRVERSYEQYF.

The chain couples TRBV5-4 to TRBJ2-5; weak D call: TRBD2 (6 bases). From germline, CDR1 is SGHNT and CDR2 YYREEE (reference sequence). The CDR3 covers 14 residues. The V end lost 1 base, the J end lost 5 bases, and 12 bases lay between the germline ends. The CDR3 sequence is CASSLPGEAETQYF. DNA for the CDR3: TGTGCCAGCAGCTTGCCGGGAGAGGCGGAGACCCAGTACTTC.

The chain recombines TRBV30 with TRBJ1-1; D is unresolved. V was clipped by 3 bases and J by 2 bases, with 10 bases between them. Germline CDR1 is GTSNPN and CDR2 is SVGIG (reference sequence). There are 13 residues in the CDR3. The CDR3 bases are TGTGCCTGGAGGGCCCCTGCAAACACTGAAGCTTTCTTT. It encodes CAWRAPANTEAFF.

The chain uses TRBV28 and TRBJ2-5, with 10 nucleotides matching TRBD1. V lost 9 bases, J lost 1 base, and 5 bases stayed unmatched. This CDR3 has 14 residues. The V gene's germline CDR1 is MDHEN and CDR2 SYDVKM. This chain's CDR3 is CASTGTGVQETQYF. CDR3 DNA sequence: TGTGCCAGTACCGGGACAGGGGTCCAAGAGACCCAGTACTTC.